The rows below give T cell receptor beta chains drawn from one sample of a study of T cell responses to AZD1222 COVID-19 vaccine. Repertoires were generated with immunoSEQ multiplex PCR, while TCRdb's copy carries only in-frame clones and drops some. The sample records 95,000 to 150,000 clones, 80% to 95% being singletons. Material: peripheral blood, obtained on day 0 of MenACWY control vaccination. Every receptor here comes from an adult in good health. Both conserved end residues are part of each CDR3. Where a row states a size, it is once, few, many or the class of an expanded clone; other rows omit it.

V	size	CDR3
TRBV5-4	NA	CASSSGTTSPETQYF
TRBV6-2/TRBV6-3	NA	CASSYGSGRQGGF
TRBV5-1	NA	CASSALGTDTQYF
TRBV6-5	NA	CASRGGEKLFF
TRBV18	NA	CASSPFTGTDGYTF
TRBV21-1	NA	CASSKEVDRDRPTNEKLFF
TRBV5-1	once	CASSPTGGNSPLHF
TRBV24-1	NA	CATSDARTGYGYTF
TRBV4-1	NA	CASSQELGQGRETQYF
TRBV5-1	NA	CASAQGSDTQYF
TRBV28	NA	CASRSDLRGGRGTDTQYF
TRBV10-2	NA	CASTPADTQYF
TRBV11-2	NA	CASSHGRGREAFF
TRBV11-2	NA	CASSLDGVNQETQYF
TRBV19	NA	CASTKRAGAGYQPQHF
TRBV12-3/TRBV12-4	once	CASSPGPNSPLHF
TRBV9	NA	CASSFLSGGNSGNTIYF
TRBV29-1	NA	CSVEDHGNYGYTF
TRBV6-1	NA	CASTWVLTGELFF
TRBV27	NA	CASSLKRYNEQFF
TRBV11-2	NA	CASSPPVTGLNTEAFF
TRBV6-1	NA	CASSERSGLVGNQPQHF
TRBV5-5	NA	CASIFITGSPGELFF
TRBV7-8	NA	CASSLTGNTEAFF
TRBV2	NA	CASSRLSQVNTEAFF
TRBV27	NA	CASSPSWGNYGYTF
TRBV19	many	CASSTVLRETQYF